These T cell receptor beta chains were read from a single sample in a study of CD8+ T cells in alopecia areata. The assay was immunoSEQ multiplex PCR, and TCRdb's table has in-frame clones only and misses some. The sample yields 130,000 or so clones, 86% seen once. The sample in question was CD8+ T cells sorted from blood, obtained at week 4, from a patient treated with tofacitinib. These receptors came from a human donor with alopecia areata. CDR3s include the opening cysteine and the closing phenylalanine or tryptophan. D genes are given only for firm matches. Part of the rows lack a size; the others show once, few, many or a class for expanded clones.

d_gene	j_gene	abundance	v_gene	CDR3aa	CDR3nt
-	TRBJ2-1	-	TRBV7-6	CASSSWGEESYNEQFF	TGTGCCAGCAGCTCTTGGGGGGAGGAGTCCTACAATGAGCAGTTCTTC
-	TRBJ2-7	-	TRBV5-1	CASSLAGTNYEQYF	TGCGCCAGCAGCTTGGCCGGGACAAATTACGAGCAGTACTTC
-	TRBJ2-7	-	TRBV6-1	CASSMGKQLNYEQYF	TGTGCCAGCAGCATGGGAAAACAGCTGAACTACGAGCAGTACTTC
-	TRBJ1-1	few	TRBV30	CAWSPLGFEAFF	TGTGCCTGGAGTCCCCTCGGGTTTGAAGCTTTCTTT
-	TRBJ1-2	-	TRBV19	CASSGVVEMFF	TGTGCCAGTAGTGGTGTGGTGGAGATGTTCTTC
-	TRBJ2-7	-	TRBV7-6	CASSLSGDPGYEQYF	TGTGCCAGCAGCTTATCGGGCGACCCGGGGTACGAGCAGTACTTC
TRBD2	TRBJ2-1	-	TRBV6-1	CASSVIAGDYNEQFF	TGTGCCAGCAGTGTCATAGCGGGGGATTACAATGAGCAGTTCTTC
-	TRBJ1-1	once	TRBV6-5	CASSYWHNTEAFF	TGTGCCAGCAGTTATTGGCACAACACTGAAGCTTTCTTT
-	TRBJ2-1	-	TRBV4-1	CASSHLEQFF	TGCGCCAGCAGCCACCTTGAGCAGTTCTTC
-	TRBJ1-1	-	TRBV30	CAWDYRQGGTEAFF	TGTGCCTGGGACTACAGACAAGGAGGGACTGAAGCTTTCTTT
-	TRBJ1-5	-	TRBV5-6	CASSQAGQPQHF	TGTGCCAGCAGCCAGGCGGGGCAGCCCCAGCATTTT
TRBD2	TRBJ2-7	few	TRBV11-2	CASSLVTSGSLYEQYF	TGTGCCAGCAGCTTAGTGACTAGCGGGAGCCTCTACGAGCAGTACTTC